Here is one T cell receptor beta chain with its context. The CDR3 runs to 17 residues. The germline CDR1 and CDR2 sequences are LNHDA and SQIVND (reference sequence). The junction had 10 bases not matched to a gene; V was cut back by 3 bases and J by 7 bases. In the original analysis: Reference gene primer amplification gave nucleated cell count estimates. TCRdb keeps only in-frame clones here, not all; method: immunoSEQ multiplex PCR. V and J calls and clone size are as listed in that table; D and trimming were resolved from the DNA. The sample has more than 250,000 clones; approximately 85% are singletons. These data originate in a study of blood T cell repertoires in COVID-19. Study as a whole: Spain, Italy and the United States supplied samples that represented acute and convalescent COVID-19. Sample material is recorded as cDNA or gDNA derived from T cells, B-cell-depleted T cells, or PBMCs.

This rearrangement joins TRBV19 to TRBJ2-1; 12 bases are a match to TRBD2. Input material: peripheral blood. The receptor was isolated from a man aged 45-65 years with active or convalescent COVID-19. This CDR3 reads CASSMASGRANLNEQFF. For the CDR3, the DNA is TGTGCCAGTAGTATGGCTAGCGGGAGGGCCAATTTAAATGAGCAGTTCTTC.